This entry lists 13 T cell receptor beta chains sequenced from one sample in a study of T cell responses to AZD1222 COVID-19 vaccine. Only in-frame clones appear in the TCRdb table, and some are missing; sequencing was by immunoSEQ multiplex PCR. The sample has fewer than 80,000 clones, around 79% seen once. Specimen: peripheral blood, collected on day 0 of MenACWY control vaccination. These receptors were obtained from an adult in good health.

The J gene is TRBJ1-6, the V gene TRBV2; possible D gene TRBD1, 6 bases. The CDR3 runs to 15 residues. CDR1 and CDR2 from the germline V gene are SNHLY and FYNNEI. Trimming cost V 6 bases and J 7 bases, with 16 bases left between them. The DNA of the CDR3 is TGTGCCAGCAGCGGTGGGGGCAGGGTGAATTCACCCCTCCACTTT. It specifies CASSGGGRVNSPLHF. Variable domain in full (rest from reference TRBV2 and TRBJ1-6): EPEVTQTPSHQVTQMGQEVILRCVPISNHLYFYWYRQILGQKVEFLVSFYNNEISEKSEIFDDQFSVERPDGSNFTLKIRSTKLEDSAMYFCASSGGGRVNSPLHFGNGTRLTVT.

This chain connects TRBV6-5 to TRBJ2-3; D unresolved. V was trimmed by 6 bases and J by 3 bases, leaving 16 bases between them. Germline-derived CDR1 and CDR2 are MNHEY and SVGAGI. The CDR3 runs to 15 residues. This CDR3 is CASRVMASSTDTQYF. In DNA form, the CDR3 reads TGTGCCAGCAGGGTCATGGCCAGCTCGACAGATACGCAGTATTTT.

This clone was recorded a few times. V usage is TRBV20-1 and J usage is TRBJ1-4; D uncertain. Germline V CDR1 and CDR2: DFQATT, SNEGSKA (reference sequence). Trimming cost V 3 bases and J 6 bases, with 11 bases left between them. The CDR3 covers 13 residues. Here the CDR3 DNA reads TGCAGTGCTAGTTGGAGGCGGGATGAAAAACTGTTTTTT. It is translated as CSASWRRDEKLFF.

The gene calls are TRBV19 and TRBJ2-1, with D perhaps matching TRBD1 (6 bases). The CDR3 totals 14 residues. The germline V gene encodes CDR1 LNHDA and CDR2 SQIVND (reference sequence). V was shortened by 3 bases and J by 6 bases, with 12 bases between the two germline ends. Here the CDR3 DNA reads TGTGCCAGTAGTATGAGGGGGAGTGCCAATGAGCAGTTCTTC. This translates into CASSMRGSANEQFF.

The chain is built from TRBV5-1 and TRBJ2-2, with a tentative D call TRBD1 (6 bases). There are 15 residues in the CDR3. Germline V gives CDR1 SGHRS, CDR2 YFSETQ. The germline V and J ends were trimmed by 1 base and 3 bases, with 10 bases remaining between them. This chain's CDR3 is CASSLWGQDTGELFF. The CDR3, as DNA: TGCGCCAGCAGCTTGTGGGGGCAAGACACCGGGGAGCTGTTTTTT.

This chain uses TRBV28 with TRBJ2-7; D ambiguous. The CDR3 sequence is 13 residues long. In germline, CDR1 is MDHEN, CDR2 SYDVKM. Trimming stripped 2 bases from V and 3 bases from J, with 8 bases between. In DNA form, the CDR3 reads TGTGCCAGCAGTTTACCCCTGGTCTACGAGCAGTACTTC. Its translation: CASSLPLVYEQYF.

The rearrangement links TRBV19 to TRBJ2-1; a weak D match, TRBD2 (6 bases). V gave up 3 bases and J gave up 2 bases, with 11 bases separating them. The CDR3 covers 15 residues. Germline CDR1 is LNHDA and CDR2 is SQIVND (reference sequence). The CDR3 nucleotides read TGTGCCAGTAGTATGGGGAGGCCCCCCTACAATGAGCAGTTCTTC. Protein product: CASSMGRPPYNEQFF.

The CDR3 DNA reads as TGTGCCTGGACCCGAATTCGGACAGGGCGTTTTAGCACTGAAGCTTTCTTT. This encodes CAWTRIRTGRFSTEAFF. The chain has TRBV30 and TRBJ1-1, with 8 bases that match TRBD1. Trimming cost V 4 bases and J 4 bases; bases outside gene matches: 17. CDR1 is GTSNPN and CDR2 is SVGIG in the germline V gene (reference sequence). The CDR3 contains 17 residues.

This clone has a handful of counts. The chain recombines TRBV28 with TRBJ1-2; possibly TRBD1 for D (5 bases). The CDR3 is made up of 14 amino acids. V dropped 2 bases and J dropped 8 bases, with 15 bases sitting between them. The germline gives CDR1 MDHEN, CDR2 SYDVKM. The CDR3 DNA reads TGTGCCAGCAGTTTACTCCTGGCAGGGATGGGCTACACCTTC. This codes for CASSLLLAGMGYTF.

This clone was seen more than once but under ten times. CDR3 protein: CASSRRASGNNEQFF. CDR3 in DNA: TGTGCCAGCAGTAGGCGGGCTAGCGGGAATAATGAGCAGTTCTTC. The chain joins TRBV6-5 to TRBJ2-1; TRBD2 matches 9 bases. Trimming removed 5 bases from V and 7 bases from J; junction bases left unmatched: 9. The CDR3 spans 15 residues. Germline V gives CDR1 MNHEY, CDR2 SVGAGI.

V usage is TRBV5-1 and J usage is TRBJ2-2; possibly TRBD1 for D (6 bases). CDR3 length: 15 amino acids. Germline CDR1 and CDR2: SGHRS and YFSETQ. V was pared by 4 bases and J by 4 bases, with 14 bases between. CDR3 amino acids: CASSRDRPATGELFF. CDR3 coding DNA: TGCGCCAGCAGCCGCGACAGGCCCGCCACCGGGGAGCTGTTTTTT.

The rearrangement uses TRBV27 and TRBJ1-5; a weak D match, TRBD1 (6 bases). The CDR3 spans 15 residues. Looked up from germline, CDR1 is MNHEY and CDR2 is SMNVEV (reference sequence). Trimming took 5 bases from V and 7 from J, leaving 18 bases between them. The CDR3 loop reads CASSQRGALGQPQHF. The CDR3 coding sequence is TGTGCCAGCAGTCAAAGGGGGGCCCTGGGACAGCCCCAGCATTTT.

This sequence joins TRBV27 and TRBJ1-6, with D possibly TRBD1 on 5 matching bases. CDR3 length: 13 amino acids. Trimming took off 5 bases at V and 13 bases at J, with 15 bases between the two ends. Looked up from germline, CDR1 is MNHEY and CDR2 is SMNVEV (reference sequence). CDR3 bases: TGTGCCAGCAGTCCAGAAAACTGGGGGCCCCTCCACTTT. Translation gives CASSPENWGPLHF.